This TCR beta chain came from a study of blood T cell repertoires in COVID-19. The V gene lost 3 bases and the J gene lost 8 bases, with 10 bases spanning the gap. This CDR3 has 12 residues. Germline CDR1 reads LNHDA; CDR2 reads SQIVND (reference sequence). The data were produced by immunoSEQ multiplex PCR, yet TCRdb's version contains in-frame clones alone and is incomplete. Of 60,000 to 85,000 clones listed, roughly 85% are singletons. The receptor was derived from a man aged 55-75 years with COVID-19, enrolled during active disease. The sequenced sample was peripheral blood. The chain recombines TRBV19 with TRBJ1-2; no definite D call. The CDR3, as DNA: TGTGCCAGTAGTATGCGGGTGGGGGGCTACACCTTC. It translates to CASSMRVGGYTF. The entire variable domain, with the rest obtained from reference TRBV19 and TRBJ1-2, is as follows: DGGITQSPKYLFRKEGQNVTLSCEQNLNHDAMYWYRQDPGQGLRLIYYSQIVNDFQKGDIAEGYSVSREKKESFPLTVTSAQKNPTAFYLCASSMRVGGYTFGSGTRLTVV.